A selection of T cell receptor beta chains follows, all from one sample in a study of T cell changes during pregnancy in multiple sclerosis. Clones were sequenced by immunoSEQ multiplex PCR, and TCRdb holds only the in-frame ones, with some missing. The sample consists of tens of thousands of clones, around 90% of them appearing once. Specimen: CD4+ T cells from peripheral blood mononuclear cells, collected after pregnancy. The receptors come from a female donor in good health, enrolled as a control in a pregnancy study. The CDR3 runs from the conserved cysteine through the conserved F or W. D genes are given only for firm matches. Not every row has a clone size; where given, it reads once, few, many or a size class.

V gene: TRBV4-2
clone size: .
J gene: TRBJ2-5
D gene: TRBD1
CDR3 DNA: TGTGCCAGCAGCCTGACAGGGGAGGCTACCCAGTACTTC
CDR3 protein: CASSLTGEATQYF

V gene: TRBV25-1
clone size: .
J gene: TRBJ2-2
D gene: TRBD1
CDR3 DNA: TGTGCCAGCAGTGAATCCGACAGGGACACCGGGGAGCTGTTTTTT
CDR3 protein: CASSESDRDTGELFF

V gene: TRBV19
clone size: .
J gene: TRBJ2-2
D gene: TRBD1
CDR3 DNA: TGTGCCAGTAGTATATTGGGACAGGGACTTACCGGGGAGCTGTTTTTT
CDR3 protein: CASSILGQGLTGELFF

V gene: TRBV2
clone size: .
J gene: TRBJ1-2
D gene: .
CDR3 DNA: TGTGCCAGCAGTGCCGGACAGCTTAACTATGGCTACACCTTC
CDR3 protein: CASSAGQLNYGYTF

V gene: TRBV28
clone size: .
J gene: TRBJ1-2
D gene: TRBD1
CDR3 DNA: TGTGCCAGCAGCAGAACAGGGGGCGTATATGGCTACACCTTC
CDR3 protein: CASSRTGGVYGYTF

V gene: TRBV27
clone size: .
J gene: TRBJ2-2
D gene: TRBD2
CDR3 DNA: TGTGCCAGCAGTTTAAGTACTAGCGGGACCACCGGGGAGCTGTTTTTT
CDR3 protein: CASSLSTSGTTGELFF

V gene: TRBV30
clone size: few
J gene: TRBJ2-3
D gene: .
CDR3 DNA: TGTGCCCTTGGGGGGTATACGCAGTATTTT
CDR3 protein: CALGGYTQYF

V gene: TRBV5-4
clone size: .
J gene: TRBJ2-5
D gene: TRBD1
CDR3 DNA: TGTGCCAGCAGACGGGACAGGGGAGACGGGGAGACCCAGTACTTC
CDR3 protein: CASRRDRGDGETQYF

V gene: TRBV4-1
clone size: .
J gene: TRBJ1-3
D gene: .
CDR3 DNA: TGCGCCAGCAGCCAAGAGGTCAGGGGAAACACCATATATTTT
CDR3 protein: CASSQEVRGNTIYF

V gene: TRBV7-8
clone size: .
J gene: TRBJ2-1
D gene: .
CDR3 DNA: TGTGCCAGCAGCCTAGCATACTCAAGCTCCTACAATGAGCAGTTCTTC
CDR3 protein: CASSLAYSSSYNEQFF

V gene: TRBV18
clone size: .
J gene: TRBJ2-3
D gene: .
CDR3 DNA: TGTGCCAGCTCACCACGCCAGACTAGCACAGATACGCAGTATTTT
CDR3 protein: CASSPRQTSTDTQYF

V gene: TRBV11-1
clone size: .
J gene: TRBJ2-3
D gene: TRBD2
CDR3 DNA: TGTGCCAGCAGCCTAGCGGTCCTAGCGGGGGGTAAGACAGATACGCAGTATTTT
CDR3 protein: CASSLAVLAGGKTDTQYF

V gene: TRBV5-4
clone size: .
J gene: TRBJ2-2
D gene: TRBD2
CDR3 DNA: TGTGCCAGCAGCTTGGAAGCGGGGGGCACCGGGGAGCTGTTTTTT
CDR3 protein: CASSLEAGGTGELFF

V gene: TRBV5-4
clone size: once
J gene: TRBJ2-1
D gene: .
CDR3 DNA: TGTGCCAGCAGCGGGGGATGGCGGGGCAGTAATGAGCAGTTCTTC
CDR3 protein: CASSGGWRGSNEQFF

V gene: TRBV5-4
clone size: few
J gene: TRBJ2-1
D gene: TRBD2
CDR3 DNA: TGTGCCAGCAGCTTTGGGGGGACTAGCGTCACCAATGAGCAGTTCTTC
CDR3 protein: CASSFGGTSVTNEQFF

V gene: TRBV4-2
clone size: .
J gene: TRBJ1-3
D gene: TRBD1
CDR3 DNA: TGTGCCAGCAGAAATGGGCAGGGGGCTTGGGACACCATATATTTT
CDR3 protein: CASRNGQGAWDTIYF

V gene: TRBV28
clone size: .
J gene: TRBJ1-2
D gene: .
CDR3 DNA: TGTGCCAGCAGTGAAATAGGAGAGGGCGGCTACACCTTC
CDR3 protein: CASSEIGEGGYTF

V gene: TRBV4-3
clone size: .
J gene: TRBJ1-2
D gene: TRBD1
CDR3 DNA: TGCGCCAGCAGCCCAGACTTTTCTAGGACAGGATATGGCTACACCTTC
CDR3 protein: CASSPDFSRTGYGYTF

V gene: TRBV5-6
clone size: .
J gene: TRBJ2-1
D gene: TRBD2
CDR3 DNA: TGTGCCAGCAGCTTTGGGGGACTAGCGATTGGGAATGAGCAGTTCTTC
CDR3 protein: CASSFGGLAIGNEQFF

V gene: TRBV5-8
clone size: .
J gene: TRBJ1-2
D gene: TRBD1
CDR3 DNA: TGTGCCAGCAGGGCCGGGACAGGGGACTATGGCTACACCTTC
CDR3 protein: CASRAGTGDYGYTF

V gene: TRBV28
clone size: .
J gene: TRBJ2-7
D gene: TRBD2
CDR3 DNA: TGTGCCAGCAGTTTATCGGGGGGTTACTACGAGCAGTACTTC
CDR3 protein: CASSLSGGYYEQYF

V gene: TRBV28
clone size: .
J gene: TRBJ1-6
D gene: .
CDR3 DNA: TGTGCCAGCAACCCCAACTGGGGAGGGCAAAATAATTCACCCCTCCACTTT
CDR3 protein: CASNPNWGGQNNSPLHF

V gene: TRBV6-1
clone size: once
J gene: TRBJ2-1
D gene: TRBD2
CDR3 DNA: TGTGCCAGGCCGACCACTAGCGGGAGTTGCAATGAGCAGTTCTTC
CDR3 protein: CARPTTSGSCNEQFF

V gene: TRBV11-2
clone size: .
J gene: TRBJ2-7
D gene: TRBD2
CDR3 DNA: TGTGCCAGCAGCTTAGGCGGGAGGGCCTACGAGCAGTACTTC
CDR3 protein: CASSLGGRAYEQYF

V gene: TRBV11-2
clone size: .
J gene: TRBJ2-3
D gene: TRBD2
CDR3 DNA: TGTGCCAGCAGCGAGCGGGGAGACACAGATACGCAGTATTTT
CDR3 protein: CASSERGDTDTQYF

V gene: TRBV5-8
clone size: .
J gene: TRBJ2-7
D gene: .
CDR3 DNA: TGTGCCAGCAGCTGGAGGGTGGAGGGCCCCTACGAGCAGTACTTC
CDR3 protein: CASSWRVEGPYEQYF

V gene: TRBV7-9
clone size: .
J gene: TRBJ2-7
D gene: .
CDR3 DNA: TGTGCCAGCAGCTCGAGCCGGGACATCCCCTACGAGCAGTACTTC
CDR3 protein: CASSSSRDIPYEQYF

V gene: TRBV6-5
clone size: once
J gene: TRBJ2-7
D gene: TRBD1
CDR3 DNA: TGTGCCAGCAGTGGCGGACAGGGCGGTGTCCACGAGCAGTACTTC
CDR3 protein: CASSGGQGGVHEQYF

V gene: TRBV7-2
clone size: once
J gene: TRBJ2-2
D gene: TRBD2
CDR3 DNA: TGTGCCAGCGGGAGGGACTCCTACACCGGGGAGCTGTTTTTT
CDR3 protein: CASGRDSYTGELFF

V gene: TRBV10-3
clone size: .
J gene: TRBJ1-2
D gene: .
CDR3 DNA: TGTGCCATCAGACCAAGTGGAGACGACTATGGCTACACCTTC
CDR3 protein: CAIRPSGDDYGYTF

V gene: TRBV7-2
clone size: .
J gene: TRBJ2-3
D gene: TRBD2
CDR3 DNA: TGTGCCAGCAGCCCTCCTAGCGGAGCAGATACGCAGTATTTT
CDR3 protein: CASSPPSGADTQYF

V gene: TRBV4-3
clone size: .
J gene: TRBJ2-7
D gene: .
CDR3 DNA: TGCGCCAGCAGCCAGGACCCCGGGAGCTCCTACGAGCAGTACTTC
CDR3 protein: CASSQDPGSSYEQYF

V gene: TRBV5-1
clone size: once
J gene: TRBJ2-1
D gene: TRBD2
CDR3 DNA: TGCGCCAGCAGCTTGGATGGACTAGCGGGGGGCCCAGCCCAAAGGCAGTTCTTC
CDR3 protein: CASSLDGLAGGPAQRQFF

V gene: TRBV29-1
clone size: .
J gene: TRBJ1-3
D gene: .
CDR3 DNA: TGCAGCGTTCTACAGGGTGGGGGAAACACCATATATTTT
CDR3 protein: CSVLQGGGNTIYF

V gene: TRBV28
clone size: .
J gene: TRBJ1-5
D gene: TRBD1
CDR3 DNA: TGTGCCAGCAGCATCCAGGGGGGTGGTCAGCCCCAGCATTTT
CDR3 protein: CASSIQGGGQPQHF

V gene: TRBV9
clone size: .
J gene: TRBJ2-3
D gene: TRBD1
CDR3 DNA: TGTGCCAGCAGCGTGGGACAGCCATCTAGCACAGATACGCAGTATTTT
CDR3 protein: CASSVGQPSSTDTQYF

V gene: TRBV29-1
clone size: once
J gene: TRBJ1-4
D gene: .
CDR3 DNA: TGCAGCGTCAAAATGGGGGGTGAAAAACTGTTTTTT
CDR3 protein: CSVKMGGEKLFF